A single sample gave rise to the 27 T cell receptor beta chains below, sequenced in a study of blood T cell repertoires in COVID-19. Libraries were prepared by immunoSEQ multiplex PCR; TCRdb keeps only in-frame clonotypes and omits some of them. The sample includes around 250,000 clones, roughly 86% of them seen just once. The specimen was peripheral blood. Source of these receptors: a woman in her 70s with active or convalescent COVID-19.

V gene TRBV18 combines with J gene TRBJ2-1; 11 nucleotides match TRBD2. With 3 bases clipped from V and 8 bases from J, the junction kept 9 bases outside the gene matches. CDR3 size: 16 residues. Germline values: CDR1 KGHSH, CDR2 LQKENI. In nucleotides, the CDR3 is TGTGCCAGCTCACCCCGGGCTAGCGGGGGGCCCTATGAGCAGTTCTTC. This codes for CASSPRASGGPYEQFF.

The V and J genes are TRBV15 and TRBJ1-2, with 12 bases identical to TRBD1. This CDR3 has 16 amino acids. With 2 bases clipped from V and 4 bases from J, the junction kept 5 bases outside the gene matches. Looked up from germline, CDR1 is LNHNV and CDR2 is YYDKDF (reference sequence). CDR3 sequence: CATSRPGTGGLYGYTF. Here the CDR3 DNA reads TGTGCCACCAGCAGACCGGGGACAGGGGGCCTCTATGGCTACACCTTC.

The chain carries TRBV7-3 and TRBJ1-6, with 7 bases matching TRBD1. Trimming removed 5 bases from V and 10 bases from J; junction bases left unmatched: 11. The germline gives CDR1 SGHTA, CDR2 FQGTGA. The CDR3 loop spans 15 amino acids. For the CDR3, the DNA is TGTGCCAGCAGCCAAGAGACAGGGCCCCGATCACCCCTCCACTTT. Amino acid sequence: CASSQETGPRSPLHF. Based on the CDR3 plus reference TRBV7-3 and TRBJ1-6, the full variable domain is GAGVSQTPSNKVTEKGKYVELRCDPISGHTALYWYRQSLGQGPEFLIYFQGTGAADDSGLPNDRFFAVRPEGSVSTLKIQRTERGDSAVYLCASSQETGPRSPLHFGNGTRLTVT.

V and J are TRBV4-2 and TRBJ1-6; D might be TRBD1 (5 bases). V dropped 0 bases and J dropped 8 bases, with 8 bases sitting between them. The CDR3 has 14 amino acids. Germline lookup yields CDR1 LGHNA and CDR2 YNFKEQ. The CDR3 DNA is TGTGCCAGCAGCCAAGACTCGACAGATTCACCCCTCCACTTT. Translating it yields CASSQDSTDSPLHF.

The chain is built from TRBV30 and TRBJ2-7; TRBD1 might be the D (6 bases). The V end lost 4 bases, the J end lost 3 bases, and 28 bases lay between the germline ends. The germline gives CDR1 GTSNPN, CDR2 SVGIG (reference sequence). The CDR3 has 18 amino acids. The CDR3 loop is CAWTRNPSGQNKFYEQYF. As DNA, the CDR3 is TGTGCCTGGACCCGAAACCCCTCAGGACAGAATAAATTCTACGAGCAGTACTTC.

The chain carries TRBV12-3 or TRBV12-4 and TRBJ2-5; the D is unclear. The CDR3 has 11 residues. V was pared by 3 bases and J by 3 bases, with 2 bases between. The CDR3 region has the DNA TGTGCCAGCAGTTTTAAAGAGACCCAGTACTTC. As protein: CASSFKETQYF.

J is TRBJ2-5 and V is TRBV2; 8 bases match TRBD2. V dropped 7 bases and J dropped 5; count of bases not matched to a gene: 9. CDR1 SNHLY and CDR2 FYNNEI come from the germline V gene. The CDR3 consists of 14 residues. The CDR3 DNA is TGTGCCAGCATCGCGGGGGGCCCGTTTGAGACCCAGTACTTC. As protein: CASIAGGPFETQYF.

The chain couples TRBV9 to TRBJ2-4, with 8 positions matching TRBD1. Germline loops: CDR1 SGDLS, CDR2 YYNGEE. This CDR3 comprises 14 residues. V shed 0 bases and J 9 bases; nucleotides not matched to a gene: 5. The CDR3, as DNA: TGTGCCAGCAGCGTAGTTTTACAGGGGGGCATTCAGTACTTC. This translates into CASSVVLQGGIQYF.

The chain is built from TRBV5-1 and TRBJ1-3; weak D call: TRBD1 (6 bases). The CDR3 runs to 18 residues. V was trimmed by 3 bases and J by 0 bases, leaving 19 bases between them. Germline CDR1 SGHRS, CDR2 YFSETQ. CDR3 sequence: CASSSLAPGQSSGNTIYF. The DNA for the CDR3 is TGCGCCAGCAGCTCACTGGCTCCGGGACAAAGCTCTGGAAACACCATATATTTT.

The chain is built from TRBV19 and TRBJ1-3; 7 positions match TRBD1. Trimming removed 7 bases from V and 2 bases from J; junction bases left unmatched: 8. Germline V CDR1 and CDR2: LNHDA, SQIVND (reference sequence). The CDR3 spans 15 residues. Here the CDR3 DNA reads TGTGCCAGTAAGGTGACAGGGAATCCTGGAAACACCATATATTTT. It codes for CASKVTGNPGNTIYF.

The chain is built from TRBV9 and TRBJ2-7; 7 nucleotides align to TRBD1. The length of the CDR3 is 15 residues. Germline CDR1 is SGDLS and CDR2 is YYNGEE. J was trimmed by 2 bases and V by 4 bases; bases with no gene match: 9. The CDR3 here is CASSPYGQAAYEQYF. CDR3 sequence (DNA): TGTGCCAGCAGCCCCTACGGACAGGCAGCCTACGAGCAGTACTTC.

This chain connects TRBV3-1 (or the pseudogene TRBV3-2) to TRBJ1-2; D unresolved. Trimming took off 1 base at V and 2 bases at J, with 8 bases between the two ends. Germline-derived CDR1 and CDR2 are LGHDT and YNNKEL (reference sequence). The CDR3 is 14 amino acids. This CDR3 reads CASSQGGYNYGYTF. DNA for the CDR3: TGTGCCAGCAGCCAAGGAGGATACAACTATGGCTACACCTTC.

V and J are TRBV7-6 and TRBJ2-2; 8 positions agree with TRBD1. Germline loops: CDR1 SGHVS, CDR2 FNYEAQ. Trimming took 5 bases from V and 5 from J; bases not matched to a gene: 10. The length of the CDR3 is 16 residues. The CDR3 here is CASSPEDRVLTGELFF. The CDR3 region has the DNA TGTGCCAGCAGCCCGGAGGACAGGGTGCTTACCGGGGAGCTGTTTTTT.

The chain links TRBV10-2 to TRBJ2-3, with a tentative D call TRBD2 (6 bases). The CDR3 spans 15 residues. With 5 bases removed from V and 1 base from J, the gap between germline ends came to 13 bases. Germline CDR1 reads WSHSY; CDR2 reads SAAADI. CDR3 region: CASSRGSGGTDTQYF. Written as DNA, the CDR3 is TGCGCCAGCAGTCGGGGTAGCGGAGGCACAGATACGCAGTATTTT.

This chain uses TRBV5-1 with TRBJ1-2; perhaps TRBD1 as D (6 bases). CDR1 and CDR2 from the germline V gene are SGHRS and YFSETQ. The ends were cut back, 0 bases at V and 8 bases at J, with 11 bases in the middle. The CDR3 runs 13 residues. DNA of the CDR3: TGCGCCAGCAGCTTGGACAGGGCAGGGGGCTACACCTTC. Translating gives CASSLDRAGGYTF. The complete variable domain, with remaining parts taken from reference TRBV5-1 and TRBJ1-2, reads KAGVTQTPRYLIKTRGQQVTLSCSPISGHRSVSWYQQTPGQGLQFLFEYFSETQRNKGNFPGRFSGRQFSNSRSEMNVSTLELGDSALYLCASSLDRAGGYTFGSGTRLTVV.

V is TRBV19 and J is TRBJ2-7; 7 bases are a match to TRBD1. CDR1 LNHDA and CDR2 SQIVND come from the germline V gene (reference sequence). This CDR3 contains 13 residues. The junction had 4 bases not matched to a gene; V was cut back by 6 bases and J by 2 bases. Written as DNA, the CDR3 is TGTGCCAGTAGCCGGGACAGCCCCTACGAGCAGTACTTC. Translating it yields CASSRDSPYEQYF.

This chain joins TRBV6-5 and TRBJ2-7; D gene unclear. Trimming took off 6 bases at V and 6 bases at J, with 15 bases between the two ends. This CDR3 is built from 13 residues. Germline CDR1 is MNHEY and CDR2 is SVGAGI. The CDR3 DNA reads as TGTGCCAGCAGCCCGTATATTTCGGGCGAGCAGTACTTC. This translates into CASSPYISGEQYF.

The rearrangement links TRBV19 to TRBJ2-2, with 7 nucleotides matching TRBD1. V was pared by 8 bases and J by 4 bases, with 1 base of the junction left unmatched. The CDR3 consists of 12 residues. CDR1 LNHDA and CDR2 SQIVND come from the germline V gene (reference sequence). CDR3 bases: TGTGCCAGTGGACAGGTCACCGGGGAGCTGTTTTTT. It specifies CASGQVTGELFF.

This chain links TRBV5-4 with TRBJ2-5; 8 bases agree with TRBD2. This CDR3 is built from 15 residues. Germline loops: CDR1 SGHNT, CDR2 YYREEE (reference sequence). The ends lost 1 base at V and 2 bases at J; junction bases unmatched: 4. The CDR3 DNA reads TGTGCCAGCAGCTTGAGGTTAGCGGGACAAGAGACCCAGTACTTC. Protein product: CASSLRLAGQETQYF.

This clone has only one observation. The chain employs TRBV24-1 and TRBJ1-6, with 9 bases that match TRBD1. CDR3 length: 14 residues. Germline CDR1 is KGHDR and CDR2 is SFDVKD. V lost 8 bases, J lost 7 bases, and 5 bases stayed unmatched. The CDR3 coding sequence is TGTGCCACCACTCCGGGACAGGGCAATTCACCCCTCCACTTT. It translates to CATTPGQGNSPLHF.

CDR3 sequence: CASSPGTRGGDTQYF. In DNA, the CDR3 is TGTGCCAGCAGCCCCGGGACTAGGGGGGGGGATACGCAGTATTTT. This sequence joins TRBV5-4 and TRBJ2-3, with 8 bases lining up with TRBD2. V was pared by 4 bases and J by 6 bases, with 10 bases of the junction left unmatched. This CDR3 comprises 15 residues. Per germline, CDR1 SGHNT and CDR2 YYREEE (reference sequence).

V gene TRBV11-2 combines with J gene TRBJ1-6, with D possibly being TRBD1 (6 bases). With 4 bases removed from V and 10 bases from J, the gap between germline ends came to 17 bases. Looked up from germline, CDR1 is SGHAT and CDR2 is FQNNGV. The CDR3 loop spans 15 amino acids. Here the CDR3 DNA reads TGTGCCAGCAGCTCCAGAGCAGGGGTTGAGTCACCCCTCCACTTT. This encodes CASSSRAGVESPLHF. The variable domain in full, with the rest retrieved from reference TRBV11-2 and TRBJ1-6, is EAGVAQSPRYKIIEKRQSVAFWCNPISGHATLYWYQQILGQGPKLLIQFQNNGVVDDSQLPKDRFSAERLKGVDSTLKIQPAKLEDSAVYLCASSSRAGVESPLHFGNGTRLTVT.

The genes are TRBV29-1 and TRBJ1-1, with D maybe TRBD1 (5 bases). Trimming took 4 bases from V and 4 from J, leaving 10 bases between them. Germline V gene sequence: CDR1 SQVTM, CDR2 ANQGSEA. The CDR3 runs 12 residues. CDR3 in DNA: TGCAGCGTTGCCGGCAGGGCCACTGAAGCTTTCTTT. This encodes CSVAGRATEAFF. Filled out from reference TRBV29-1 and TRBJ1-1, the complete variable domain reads SAVISQKPSRDICQRGTSLTIQCQVDSQVTMMFWYRQQPGQSLTLIATANQGSEATYESGFVIDKFPISRPNLTFSTLTVSNMSPEDSSIYLCSVAGRATEAFFGQGTRLTVV.

The CDR3 DNA reads as TGCAGTGCTAGAGGACAGGCCGAGCAGTACTTC. It is translated as CSARGQAEQYF. The chain links TRBV20-1 to TRBJ2-7; D is possibly TRBD1 (6 bases). The CDR3 is 11 amino acids. Trimming pared 1 base from V and 6 bases from J, leaving 7 bases between. The V gene's germline CDR1 is DFQATT and CDR2 SNEGSKA (reference sequence).

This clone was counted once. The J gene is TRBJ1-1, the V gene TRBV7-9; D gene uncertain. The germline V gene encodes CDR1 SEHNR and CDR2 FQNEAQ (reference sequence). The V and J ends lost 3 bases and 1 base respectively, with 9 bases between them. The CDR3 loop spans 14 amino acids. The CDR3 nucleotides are TGTGCCAGCAGCTTCTCAGGTCGGAACACTGAAGCTTTCTTT. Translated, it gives CASSFSGRNTEAFF. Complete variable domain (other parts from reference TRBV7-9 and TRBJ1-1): DTGVSQNPRHKITKRGQNVTFRCDPISEHNRLYWYRQTLGQGPEFLTYFQNEAQLEKSRLLSDRFSAERPKGSFSTLEIQRTEQGDSAMYLCASSFSGRNTEAFFGQGTRLTVV.

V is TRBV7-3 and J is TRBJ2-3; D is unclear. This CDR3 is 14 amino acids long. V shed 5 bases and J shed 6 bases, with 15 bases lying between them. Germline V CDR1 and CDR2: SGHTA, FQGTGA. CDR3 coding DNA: TGTGCCAGCAGCCTCGGCGGTTCCGCGGATACGCAGTATTTT. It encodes CASSLGGSADTQYF.

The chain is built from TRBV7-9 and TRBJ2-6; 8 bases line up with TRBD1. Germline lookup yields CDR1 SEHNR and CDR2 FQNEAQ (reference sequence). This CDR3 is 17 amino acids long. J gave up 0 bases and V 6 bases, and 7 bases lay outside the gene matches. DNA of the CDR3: TGTGCCAGCAGTTTTACAGGGGGGTCCTCTGGGGCCAACGTCCTGACTTTC. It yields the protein CASSFTGGSSGANVLTF.